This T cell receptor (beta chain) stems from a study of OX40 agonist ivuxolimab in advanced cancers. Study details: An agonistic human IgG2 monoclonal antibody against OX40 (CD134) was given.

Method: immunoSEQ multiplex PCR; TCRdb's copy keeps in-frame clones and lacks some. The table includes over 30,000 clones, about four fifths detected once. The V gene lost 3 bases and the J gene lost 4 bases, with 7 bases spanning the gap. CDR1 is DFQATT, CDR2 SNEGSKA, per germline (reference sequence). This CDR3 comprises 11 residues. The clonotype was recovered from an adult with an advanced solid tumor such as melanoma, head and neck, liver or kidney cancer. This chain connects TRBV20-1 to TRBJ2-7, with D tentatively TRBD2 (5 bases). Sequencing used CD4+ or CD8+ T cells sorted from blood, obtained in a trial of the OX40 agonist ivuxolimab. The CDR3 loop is CSARTGYEQYF. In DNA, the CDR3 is TGCAGTGCTAGGACGGGGTACGAGCAGTACTTC.